One and the same sample provided the 27 T cell receptor beta chains below, sequenced in a study of shared clonotypes between healthy human individuals. Measured with immunoSEQ multiplex PCR; TCRdb has only the in-frame clones, and not every one. The sample gives around 88,000 clones, roughly 69% of which show up once; about 48% is in the top ten. Sequenced: memory CD8+ T cells sorted from blood. Subset noted: CD45RO+ cells pooled with CCR7-negative TemRA cells. The receptors stem from a man aged 30 to 39 in good health.

The rearrangement links TRBV6-6 to TRBJ2-2; D perhaps matches TRBD2 (6 bases). CDR3 size: 16 residues. V lost 2 bases and J 1 base, leaving 11 bases between the germline ends. Germline V lookup: CDR1 MNHNY, CDR2 SVGAGI (reference sequence). The CDR3 DNA sequence: TGTGCCAGCAGTTACGGCGGGGTCGGGAACACCGGGGAGCTGTTTTTT. It translates to CASSYGGVGNTGELFF.

The chain is built from TRBV10-3 and TRBJ2-1; the match to TRBD2 covers 11 bases. The CDR3 consists of 18 residues. The germline CDR1 and CDR2 sequences are ENHRY and SYGVKD. V gave up 4 bases and J gave up 4 bases; unmatched junction bases: 12. Here the CDR3 DNA reads TGTGCCATCAGTGCCTCCCTGACTAGCGGGACAACATACAATGAGCAGTTCTTC. Protein: CAISASLTSGTTYNEQFF.

This clone was found once. The V gene is TRBV5-5, the J gene TRBJ1-5, with 8 positions matching TRBD1. The length of the CDR3 is 16 residues. Germline CDR1 SGHKS, CDR2 YYEKEE (reference sequence). The trim removed 2 bases at V and 1 base at J, leaving 5 bases unmatched. The CDR3: CASSLGTGDSNQPQHF. The DNA of the CDR3 is TGTGCCAGCAGCTTAGGGACAGGCGACAGCAATCAGCCCCAGCATTTT.

This clone was detected once. The chain combines TRBV6-5 with TRBJ2-1; a weak D match, TRBD2 (6 bases). The CDR3 totals 16 residues. CDR1 is MNHEY, CDR2 SVGAGI, per germline. V lost 2 bases to trimming and J lost 3 bases, with 14 bases between them. This CDR3 is CASSYLGRNGYNEQFF. The CDR3 nucleotides are TGTGCCAGCAGTTACCTCGGGAGAAACGGCTACAATGAGCAGTTCTTC.

The CDR3, as DNA: TGTGCCAGCAGTTTAGTCAGGGGGCTATATGAAGCTTTCTTT. Its translation is CASSLVRGLYEAFF. This rearrangement joins TRBV28 to TRBJ1-1; 8 positions agree with TRBD1. The germline gives CDR1 MDHEN, CDR2 SYDVKM. The trim removed 2 bases at V and 7 bases at J, leaving 6 bases unmatched. This CDR3 has 14 residues.

This clone was detected a few times. V usage is TRBV6-5 and J usage is TRBJ2-7; 7 bases agree with TRBD1. Germline V gene lookup returns CDR1 MNHEY and CDR2 SVGAGI. With V trimmed by 2 bases and J by 2 bases, 3 bases remained unmatched. The CDR3 runs to 14 residues. CDR3 sequence reads: CASSYGQVPYEQYF. The CDR3 nucleotides are TGTGCCAGCAGTTACGGACAGGTCCCCTACGAGCAGTACTTC.

The chain combines TRBV28 with TRBJ2-5, with D perhaps TRBD1 or TRBD2 (5 bases each). Looked up from germline, CDR1 is MDHEN and CDR2 is SYDVKM. Between the trimmed V and J ends, which lost 2 bases and 3 bases, there was a span of 19 bases. This CDR3 has 17 amino acids. CDR3 DNA sequence: TGTGCCAGCAGTTTACGTACACGGGGCTCCACGAAAGAGACCCAGTACTTC. This codes for CASSLRTRGSTKETQYF.

This clone appeared once. DNA of the CDR3: TGTGCCAGCAGCAAAGGGACAGTGCACACCTTAAGCGGCTACACCTTC. It specifies CASSKGTVHTLSGYTF. This rearrangement joins TRBV5-6 to TRBJ1-2; the match to TRBD1 covers 7 bases. The CDR3 has 16 residues. J gave up 8 bases and V 4 bases, and 17 bases lay outside the gene matches. Looked up from germline, CDR1 is SGHDT and CDR2 is YYEEEE.

The chain combines TRBV4-3 with TRBJ2-7; weak D call: TRBD1 (5 bases). The CDR3 contains 15 residues. V lost 2 bases to trimming and J lost 4 bases, with 15 bases between them. Per the germline V gene, CDR1 is LGHNA and CDR2 is YSLEER. The CDR3 nucleotides are TGCGCCAGCAGCCAACTGTGGCAGGGAAAGTACGAGCAGTACTTC. Amino acid sequence: CASSQLWQGKYEQYF.

V and J are TRBV5-1 and TRBJ1-5; possibly TRBD1 for D (6 bases). CDR1 is SGHRS and CDR2 is YFSETQ in the germline V gene. CDR3 size: 16 residues. The ends were cut back, 4 bases at V and 0 bases at J, with 14 bases in the middle. CDR3 in DNA: TGCGCCAGCAGCCCCGAGGGGGGGCCTAGCAATCAGCCCCAGCATTTT. Translation: CASSPEGGPSNQPQHF.

This chain joins TRBV28 and TRBJ2-1, with 8 bases aligning to TRBD1. The CDR3 is made up of 17 amino acids. Trimming at V came to 7 bases and at J to 4 bases, leaving 15 bases not matched to a gene. Germline CDR1 and CDR2: MDHEN and SYDVKM. The CDR3 coding sequence is TGTGCCAGCACCCTGAAATCGGGACAGGCAAAATACAATGAGCAGTTCTTC. This encodes CASTLKSGQAKYNEQFF.

This chain's CDR3 is CASSQDGSLRNTEAFF. The CDR3 DNA follows: TGTGCCAGCAGCCAAGACGGCAGCCTTAGGAACACTGAAGCTTTCTTT. This chain joins TRBV14 and TRBJ1-1; D unresolved. Germline-derived CDR1 and CDR2 are SGHDN and FVKESK. The CDR3 extends over 16 amino acids. V gave up 0 bases and J gave up 1 base, with 12 bases separating them.

V usage is TRBV25-1 and J usage is TRBJ2-7; 9 nucleotides match TRBD1. The CDR3 spans 15 residues. J lost 3 bases, V lost 2 bases, and 5 bases had no gene match. Germline lookup yields CDR1 MGHDK and CDR2 SYGVNS. The CDR3 coding sequence is TGTGCCAGCAGTGAAAGGGGACAGGGACACTACGAGCAGTACTTC. Its protein is CASSERGQGHYEQYF.

The chain is built from TRBV20-1 and TRBJ1-1; D is perhaps TRBD1 (5 bases). V lost 5 bases and J lost 5, with 9 bases in between. The germline CDR1 and CDR2 sequences are DFQATT and SNEGSKA (reference sequence). The CDR3 totals 11 residues. CDR3 DNA: TGCAGTGCTCTGTGGGGGACTGAAGCTTTCTTT. Translated: CSALWGTEAFF.

This clone was found a few times. The chain links TRBV7-7 to TRBJ1-5; the D gene is possibly TRBD1 (5 bases). CDR3 size: 16 residues. With 1 base removed from V and 1 base from J, the gap between germline ends came to 11 bases. Germline assignment: CDR1 SSHAT and CDR2 FNYEAQ (reference sequence). The CDR3 sequence: CASSLVGGSSNQPQHF. The CDR3 DNA sequence: TGTGCCAGCAGCTTAGTGGGGGGTAGCAGCAATCAGCCCCAGCATTTT.

The rearrangement joins TRBV5-1 to TRBJ2-5, with 7 bases aligning to TRBD1. J gave up 1 base and V 2 bases, and 5 bases lay outside the gene matches. The CDR3 spans 15 residues. Germline CDR1 is SGHRS and CDR2 is YFSETQ. This chain's CDR3 is CASSLNRGTQETQYF. DNA for the CDR3: TGCGCCAGCAGCTTAAACAGGGGTACCCAAGAGACCCAGTACTTC.

This chain uses TRBV25-1 with TRBJ2-3; D may be TRBD2 (6 bases). This CDR3 is 17 amino acids long. The V end was cut by 2 bases, the J end by 2 bases, with 17 bases between. Per germline, CDR1 MGHDK and CDR2 SYGVNS. CDR3 protein: CASSESREREPTDTQYF. CDR3 coding DNA: TGTGCCAGCAGTGAAAGTCGGGAGAGAGAACCCACAGATACGCAGTATTTT.

In its sample, this clone was seen a few times. CDR3 in amino acids: CASRLPGQGDAYEQYF. The CDR3 DNA sequence: TGTGCCAGCAGATTACCGGGACAGGGAGACGCCTACGAGCAGTACTTC. This sequence joins TRBV27 and TRBJ2-7, with 9 bases matching TRBD1. V dropped 6 bases and J dropped 2; count of bases not matched to a gene: 11. The CDR3 runs to 16 residues. Germline loops: CDR1 MNHEY, CDR2 SMNVEV (reference sequence).

J is TRBJ2-3 and V is TRBV7-2; a possible D gene is TRBD2 (5 bases). Germline CDR1 is SGHTA and CDR2 is FQGNSA. V lost 5 bases and J 11 bases, leaving 29 bases between the germline ends. This CDR3 has 17 residues. The CDR3 nucleotides are TGTGCCAGCAGCCATGTAGTCGGCGGGCAACTCTCCTTGTGGCAGTATTTT. Amino acid sequence: CASSHVVGGQLSLWQYF.

V and J are TRBV6-5 and TRBJ2-7; TRBD2 matches 10 bases. The germline V gene has CDR1 MNHEY and CDR2 SVGAGI. J gave up 4 bases and V 2 bases, and 5 bases lay outside the gene matches. This CDR3 is 15 amino acids long. The CDR3 DNA is TGTGCCAGCAGTTACCAAGCTAGCGGGAGTTACGAGCAGTACTTC. Translating it yields CASSYQASGSYEQYF.

This chain connects TRBV25-1 to TRBJ2-7; 7 bases agree with TRBD2. CDR1 is MGHDK, CDR2 SYGVNS, per germline. The CDR3 consists of 17 residues. The ends lost 1 base at V and 6 bases at J; junction bases unmatched: 15. The CDR3 nucleotides are TGTGCCAGCAGTGAATCCACTCAACTAGCGAGCTCCATCGAGCAGTACTTC. This sequence encodes CASSESTQLASSIEQYF.

This clone was picked up one time. The chain recombines TRBV7-3 with TRBJ2-1, with D unresolved. Deletions cut 2 bases from V and 0 bases from J, with 8 bases between. The germline gives CDR1 SGHTA, CDR2 FQGTGA. This CDR3 has 15 amino acids. The CDR3 region has the DNA TGTGCCAGCAGCTTATTTTTGGACTCCTACAATGAGCAGTTCTTC. Translation gives CASSLFLDSYNEQFF.

V usage is TRBV5-1 and J usage is TRBJ1-1; D is unresolved. This CDR3 region has 13 residues. Germline CDR1 reads SGHRS; CDR2 reads YFSETQ. Trimming removed 1 base from V and 5 bases from J, with 9 bases in between. The CDR3, as DNA: TGCGCCAGCAGCTTGTTTACGGGGACTGAAGCTTTCTTT. Translation: CASSLFTGTEAFF.

V gene TRBV6-5 combines with J gene TRBJ2-7, with D tentatively TRBD2 (5 bases). This CDR3 is 14 amino acids long. Trimming took 6 bases from V and 4 from J, leaving 16 bases between them. The germline V gene has CDR1 MNHEY and CDR2 SVGAGI. In DNA form, the CDR3 reads TGTGCCAGCAGGAGACCCGGGAATGATTACGAGCAGTACTTC. Its protein is CASRRPGNDYEQYF.

V gene TRBV10-3 combines with J gene TRBJ2-7; D is unresolved. Germline CDR1 ENHRY, CDR2 SYGVKD. Trimming removed 8 bases from V and 5 bases from J, with 13 bases in between. The CDR3 runs 12 residues. The CDR3 nucleotides read TGTGCCATCGGCTTCCCTCAGGACGAGCAGTACTTC. Translation gives CAIGFPQDEQYF.

This clone was picked up many times. This chain links TRBV28 with TRBJ2-3; 15 nucleotides line up with TRBD2. V shed 6 bases and J 6 bases; nucleotides not matched to a gene: 4. The CDR3 is 15 residues long. Germline CDR1 and CDR2: MDHEN and SYDVKM. The CDR3 DNA sequence: TGTGCCAGCAGGAGGACTAGCGGGAGGGTCGATACGCAGTATTTT. Translation gives CASRRTSGRVDTQYF.

V is TRBV4-1 and J is TRBJ1-1, with D possibly TRBD1 on 5 matching bases. The CDR3 sequence is 15 residues long. Looked up from germline, CDR1 is MGHRA and CDR2 is YSYEKL. The germline V and J ends were trimmed by 3 bases and 1 base, with 12 bases remaining between them. The CDR3 sequence is CASSHHGTSNTEAFF. The CDR3 coding sequence is TGCGCCAGCAGCCATCACGGGACCTCGAACACTGAAGCTTTCTTT.